This T cell receptor (beta chain) was documented in a study of T cells in Graves' hyperthyroidism and ophthalmopathy. TCR beta CDR3 region amplification was performed from RNA transcripts. An initial round of RT-PCR targeting the TCR CDR3 relied on the HTBI primer set. MiXCR, applied by TCRdb to the multiplex PCR reads, yields one record per CDR3 protein. The data show over 400,000 distinct CDR3 sequences, 20% to 25% seen once. This clonotype was seen only a few times. V lost 1 base, J lost 2 bases, and 15 bases lay in between. CDR1 is MNHNS and CDR2 is SASEGT in the germline V gene. The CDR3 consists of 18 residues.

Sequencing was done on a sample of blood. The chain has TRBV6-1 and TRBJ2-6; TRBD1 might be the D (6 bases). This receptor was identified in a woman in her 70s with Graves' ophthalmopathy. The CDR3 here is CASSEVWDTTPGANVLTF. For the CDR3, the DNA is TGTGCCAGCAGTGAAGTCTGGGACACAACTCCTGGGGCCAACGTCCTGACTTTC.